This T cell receptor beta chain was documented in a study of regulatory T cells in long-lasting Graves disease. TCR beta libraries were built with iRepertoire HTBI primers and Arm-PCR of CDR3 regions. TCRdb re-analysed the multiplex PCR reads in MiXCR, keeping a single row per CDR3 protein. The sample carries about 620,000 distinct CDR3 sequences, 15% to 20% recorded once. Ten or more counts support this clonotype. V lost 1 base and J 5 bases, leaving 8 bases between the germline ends. Germline-derived CDR1 and CDR2 are SGHTA and FQGNSA. This CDR3 has 13 amino acids. Time point noted: newly diagnosed GD, antithyroid drugs for less than 3 months. Scientists built the TCR library using RNA that was extracted from PBMCs. These data also featured in a second study, about T cells in Graves' hyperthyroidism and ophthalmopathy. This second study says: Peripheral blood also featured most of the thyroid clonotypes expanded above 0.001.

This clonotype was sampled from a woman aged 25 to 39 with Graves disease. The chain couples TRBV7-2 to TRBJ1-2; D unclear. The material sequenced was peripheral blood mononuclear cells (PBMCs), taken at new diagnosis, from a patient treated with antithyroid drugs. CDR3 sequence reads: CASSLEQHYGYTF. The CDR3 coding sequence is TGTGCCAGCAGCTTAGAACAGCATTATGGCTACACCTTC.